These 24 T cell receptor beta chains originate from one sample sequenced in a study of T cell responses to AZD1222 COVID-19 vaccine. Sequencing used immunoSEQ multiplex PCR; TCRdb keeps in-frame clones, though not all of them. The sample includes over 150,000 clones, around 88% seen only once; the top ten take around 0.99%. The sample consisted of peripheral blood, taken 28 days after the second AZD1222 dose. Receptors originate from an adult who received the AZD1222 COVID-19 vaccine.

J is TRBJ2-7 and V is TRBV5-1, with 8 positions matching TRBD2. The CDR3 contains 12 residues. The germline V gene encodes CDR1 SGHRS and CDR2 YFSETQ. The trim removed 4 bases at V and 6 bases at J, leaving 3 bases unmatched. The CDR3 DNA is TGCGCCAGCAGCCCGGGGGGGGCCGAGCAGTACTTC. Translating it yields CASSPGGAEQYF.

The chain carries TRBV19 and TRBJ1-5; TRBD1 matches at 8 bases. The germline gives CDR1 LNHDA, CDR2 SQIVND (reference sequence). CDR3 size: 14 residues. Losses at the gene ends were 8 bases for V and 4 bases for J; bases not matched to a gene: 7. CDR3 amino acids: CASRKGTGNQPQHF. In DNA, the CDR3 is TGTGCCAGTCGTAAGGGGACAGGTAATCAGCCCCAGCATTTT.

This CDR3 is CATSRDRDSYGYTF. In nucleotides, the CDR3 is TGTGCCACCAGCAGAGATCGGGACAGCTATGGCTACACCTTC. The genes are TRBV15 and TRBJ1-2; TRBD1 matches at 7 bases. The germline gives CDR1 LNHNV, CDR2 YYDKDF (reference sequence). This CDR3 is 14 amino acids long. The trim removed 0 bases at V and 4 bases at J, leaving 2 bases unmatched.

The chain combines TRBV7-9 with TRBJ1-4; D not certain. CDR3 length: 12 amino acids. V lost 5 bases and J 6 bases, leaving 7 bases between the germline ends. The germline V gene has CDR1 SEHNR and CDR2 FQNEAQ (reference sequence). The CDR3, as DNA: TGTGCCAGCAGCGGCATGGATGAAAAACTGTTTTTT. Protein sequence: CASSGMDEKLFF.

This chain links TRBV5-1 with TRBJ1-3; possible D gene TRBD1, 6 bases. CDR1 and CDR2 from the germline V gene are SGHRS and YFSETQ. The CDR3 length is 17 residues. The V and J ends lost 3 bases and 0 bases respectively, with 16 bases between them. The CDR3, as DNA: TGCGCCAGCAGCTCAGGGGACATACTATCCTCTGGAAACACCATATATTTT. As protein: CASSSGDILSSGNTIYF.

The chain uses TRBV7-6 and TRBJ2-3, with unresolved D. The V and J ends lost 4 bases and 1 base respectively, with 15 bases between them. The CDR3 loop spans 16 amino acids. CDR1 and CDR2 (germline): SGHVS, FNYEAQ. The CDR3 region has the DNA TGTGCCAGCAGCTACGAATCTCGTCCAGGCACAGATACGCAGTATTTT. It encodes CASSYESRPGTDTQYF. Using reference TRBV7-6 and TRBJ2-3 for the parts outside the CDR3, the full variable domain is GAGVSQSPRYKVTKRGQDVALRCDPISGHVSLYWYRQALGQGPEFLTYFNYEAQQDKSGLPNDRFSAERPEGSISTLTIQRTEQRDSAMYRCASSYESRPGTDTQYFGPGTRLTVL.

The CDR3 DNA sequence: TGCGCCAGCAGCCAAGACGAGGGAATGAACACTGAAGCTTTCTTT. Amino acids: CASSQDEGMNTEAFF. V and J are TRBV4-1 and TRBJ1-1; no definite D call. The germline V and J ends were trimmed by 0 bases and 0 bases, with 8 bases remaining between them. This CDR3 is 15 amino acids long. CDR1 MGHRA and CDR2 YSYEKL come from the germline V gene.

This clone was recorded only once. The chain couples TRBV11-2 to TRBJ2-7; 9 bases map to TRBD1. CDR1 and CDR2 from the germline V gene are SGHAT and FQNNGV. CDR3 size: 15 residues. J lost 4 bases, V lost 4 bases, and 8 bases had no gene match. The chain's CDR3 is CASSSYRDRVYEQYF. The CDR3 coding sequence is TGTGCCAGCAGCTCCTACCGGGACAGGGTTTACGAGCAGTACTTC. The whole variable domain, remainder taken from reference TRBV11-2 and TRBJ2-7, is EAGVAQSPRYKIIEKRQSVAFWCNPISGHATLYWYQQILGQGPKLLIQFQNNGVVDDSQLPKDRFSAERLKGVDSTLKIQPAKLEDSAVYLCASSSYRDRVYEQYFGPGTRLTVT.

This clone came up a few times. The J gene is TRBJ1-1, the V gene TRBV7-8; 7 nucleotides align to TRBD1. CDR1 and CDR2 from the germline V gene are SGHVS and FQNEAQ. J was trimmed by 0 bases and V by 2 bases; bases with no gene match: 6. The CDR3 sequence is 16 residues long. CDR3 coding DNA: TGTGCCAGCAGCTTAATGGACAGGCGAATGAACACTGAAGCTTTCTTT. Residues: CASSLMDRRMNTEAFF.

The J gene is TRBJ1-4, the V gene TRBV9; no reliable D call. Germline V gene data show CDR1 as SGDLS and CDR2 as YYNGEE. The CDR3 is 16 residues long. Trimming left V 4 bases short and J 0 bases short, with 13 bases between. The CDR3 region has the DNA TGTGCCAGCAGCCCCACTGAGTTTGCAACTAATGAAAAACTGTTTTTT. Encoded protein: CASSPTEFATNEKLFF. The full variable domain, with the rest looked up from reference TRBV9 and TRBJ1-4, is DSGVTQTPKHLITATGQRVTLRCSPRSGDLSVYWYQQSLDQGLQFLIQYYNGEERAKGNILERFSAQQFPDLHSELNLSSLELGDSALYFCASSPTEFATNEKLFFGSGTQLSVL.

The V gene is TRBV9, the J gene TRBJ1-2; unclear D gene. Between the trimmed V and J ends, which lost 0 bases and 6 bases, there was a span of 15 bases. CDR1 is SGDLS and CDR2 is YYNGEE in the germline V gene. CDR3 length equals 15 residues. CDR3 sequence: CASSVGEDAWNGYTF. The CDR3 coding sequence is TGTGCCAGCAGCGTAGGTGAGGACGCGTGGAATGGCTACACCTTC. Supplemented by reference TRBV9 and TRBJ1-2, the full variable domain reads DSGVTQTPKHLITATGQRVTLRCSPRSGDLSVYWYQQSLDQGLQFLIQYYNGEERAKGNILERFSAQQFPDLHSELNLSSLELGDSALYFCASSVGEDAWNGYTFGSGTRLTVV.

The V and J genes are TRBV5-3 and TRBJ2-2; 8 nucleotides match TRBD2. TRBV5-3 is an ORF, with its function uncertain. The CDR3 sequence is 17 residues long. V lost 2 bases, J lost 6 bases, and 12 bases stayed unmatched. CDR3 in amino acids: CARSFPRMGLGPGELFF. The CDR3 nucleotides are TGTGCCAGAAGCTTCCCTCGGATGGGACTAGGGCCCGGGGAGCTGTTTTTT.

The chain is built from TRBV27 and TRBJ1-4; TRBD1 might be the D (6 bases). CDR1 MNHEY and CDR2 SMNVEV come from the germline V gene (reference sequence). The CDR3 consists of 14 residues. The V gene lost 5 bases and the J gene lost 0 bases, with 7 bases spanning the gap. This CDR3 reads CASSPGATNEKLFF. CDR3 DNA: TGTGCCAGCAGTCCAGGGGCAACTAATGAAAAACTGTTTTTT.

The sample holds one count of this clone. This chain uses TRBV6-5 with TRBJ1-2; D uncertain. Trimming cost V 6 bases and J 7 bases, with 18 bases left between them. This CDR3 has 14 residues. Germline assignment: CDR1 MNHEY and CDR2 SVGAGI. CDR3: CASSDGVGVFGYTF. CDR3 coding DNA: TGTGCCAGCAGCGACGGGGTCGGGGTTTTTGGCTACACCTTC.

The genes are TRBV1 and TRBJ1-2; TRBD1 is the table's D call and was not checked against the DNA. TRBV1 is a known pseudogene. The CDR3 spans 18 residues. CDR3 loop: CTSSLPLGAGSTNYGYTF. The CDR3 region has the DNA TGCACCAGCAGCCTTCCCCTGGGGGCTGGCAGCACTAACTATGGCTACACCTTC.

This clone has just one count. The V gene is TRBV4-2, the J gene TRBJ2-2; weak D call: TRBD1 (5 bases). Per the germline V gene, CDR1 is LGHNA and CDR2 is YNFKEQ. Trimming removed 1 base at V and 3 bases at J, with 9 bases between. The CDR3 sequence is 15 residues long. CDR3 residues: CASSQGLGDTGELFF. CDR3 DNA: TGTGCCAGCAGCCAAGGTTTAGGGGACACCGGGGAGCTGTTTTTT.

The rearrangement links TRBV15 to TRBJ1-5; D is undetermined. The length of the CDR3 is 15 residues. V lost 3 bases, J lost 0 bases, and 9 bases lay in between. CDR1 and CDR2 (germline): LNHNV, YYDKDF (reference sequence). CDR3 loop: CATSSRVHSNQPQHF. CDR3 nucleotides: TGTGCCACCAGCAGTCGGGTCCATAGCAATCAGCCCCAGCATTTT.

CDR3: CASSATGVSYGYTF. The CDR3 DNA follows: TGTGCCAGCAGCGCCACAGGGGTTAGCTATGGCTACACCTTC. The V and J genes are TRBV6-5 and TRBJ1-2; 7 bases match TRBD1. The germline CDR1 and CDR2 sequences are MNHEY and SVGAGI. The V segment lost 6 bases and the J segment 4 bases; nucleotides outside the gene matches: 8. This CDR3 has 14 residues.

This clone was counted once. The rearrangement uses TRBV20-1 and TRBJ2-5; no firm D call. The V end was cut by 3 bases, the J end by 5 bases, with 7 bases between. CDR3 length: 11 residues. CDR1 is DFQATT, CDR2 SNEGSKA, per germline (reference sequence). CDR3 bases: TGCAGTGCTAGCGAGATGGAGACCCAGTACTTC. Encoded protein: CSASEMETQYF.

This clone occurred a few times. The chain has TRBV4-2 and TRBJ2-1; D call uncertain. CDR3 length equals 15 residues. CDR1 is LGHNA, CDR2 YNFKEQ, per germline. The V end lost 1 base, the J end lost 1 base, and 8 bases lay between the germline ends. CDR3 sequence (DNA): TGTGCCAGCAGCCAAGTAGGTGGGTCCTACAATGAGCAGTTCTTC. This sequence encodes CASSQVGGSYNEQFF.

V and J are TRBV9 and TRBJ2-3, with 7 nucleotides matching TRBD2. The CDR3 length is 16 residues. In germline, CDR1 is SGDLS, CDR2 YYNGEE. The V segment lost 2 bases and the J segment 5 bases; nucleotides outside the gene matches: 11. The CDR3 sequence is CASSVSPGGFGDTQYF. The CDR3 DNA reads as TGTGCCAGCAGCGTCTCCCCCGGGGGGTTTGGAGATACGCAGTATTTT.

V usage is TRBV7-8 and J usage is TRBJ2-1, with a weak D call TRBD1 (6 bases). V lost 6 bases and J lost 2, with 17 bases in between. Per germline, CDR1 SGHVS and CDR2 FQNEAQ. This CDR3 spans 16 amino acids. The CDR3 loop is CASRKEGKGAYNEQFF. The CDR3 DNA sequence: TGTGCCAGCAGAAAAGAGGGCAAGGGGGCCTACAATGAGCAGTTCTTC.

The chain carries TRBV7-6 and TRBJ1-1; D remains unclear. This CDR3 is 12 amino acids long. The germline V gene has CDR1 SGHVS and CDR2 FNYEAQ. V was trimmed by 5 bases and J by 5 bases, leaving 9 bases between them. CDR3 coding DNA: TGTGCCAGCAGCGCCCAGGATACTGAAGCTTTCTTT. This translates into CASSAQDTEAFF.

The genes are TRBV7-8 and TRBJ1-2; 8 nucleotides agree with TRBD1. Germline CDR1 and CDR2: SGHVS and FQNEAQ. The CDR3 length is 15 residues. The J segment lost 8 bases and the V segment lost 5 bases, leaving 13 bases of the junction unmatched. CDR3 in DNA: TGTGCCAGCAGCCCACCGGGACAGGCTTCTGGGGGCTACACCTTC. Translating it yields CASSPPGQASGGYTF.